These 14 T cell receptor beta chains were all obtained from the same sample, sequenced in a study of follicular helper T cells after annual influenza vaccination. The time point: 2015-2016 season, pre-vaccination. Here immunoSEQ multiplex PCR was the method, and the copy in TCRdb shows in-frame clones only, minus some. Counted here are 5,500 to 7,500 clones, around 83% occurring once; the ten biggest clones make up approximately 0.8%. Sample: CXCR5- memory CD4+ T cells sorted from blood, taken on the day of influenza vaccination. These receptors were obtained from an adult who received the influenza vaccine.

J is TRBJ1-3 and V is TRBV6-5; 9 bases match TRBD1. CDR1 MNHEY and CDR2 SVGAGI come from the germline V gene. With 4 bases clipped from V and 0 bases from J, the junction kept 1 base outside the gene matches. The CDR3 runs to 15 residues. The CDR3 nucleotides are TGTGCCAGCAGTTCGACAGGGGGCTCTGGAAACACCATATATTTT. Protein: CASSSTGGSGNTIYF.

This rearrangement joins TRBV4-2 to TRBJ1-3; D is possibly TRBD1 (5 bases). The CDR3 totals 14 residues. The germline gives CDR1 LGHNA, CDR2 YNFKEQ. V lost 3 bases to trimming and J lost 0 bases, with 6 bases between them. The CDR3 protein is CASSQDNSGNTIYF. Here the CDR3 DNA reads TGTGCCAGCAGCCAGGACAACTCTGGAAACACCATATATTTT.

The gene calls are TRBV6-1 and TRBJ1-2; maybe TRBD1 (5 bases). The CDR3 contains 12 residues. V dropped 4 bases and J dropped 5 bases, with 8 bases sitting between them. The germline V gene encodes CDR1 MNHNS and CDR2 SASEGT. The chain's CDR3 is CASSGGGYGYTF. The CDR3 DNA sequence: TGTGCCAGCAGTGGGGGGGGATATGGCTACACCTTC.

V gene TRBV5-1 combines with J gene TRBJ1-2, with 9 positions matching TRBD1. V trimming: 3 bases; J trimming: 5 bases; junction bases outside the gene matches: 11. This CDR3 is 16 amino acids long. Germline lookup yields CDR1 SGHRS and CDR2 YFSETQ. CDR3 region: CASSWDTTGGIYGYTF. CDR3 sequence (DNA): TGCGCCAGCAGCTGGGATACGACAGGGGGGATTTATGGCTACACCTTC.

The rearrangement links TRBV2 to TRBJ2-2; TRBD2 matches 12 bases. Germline V CDR1 and CDR2: SNHLY, FYNNEI. The J segment lost 4 bases and the V segment lost 5 bases, leaving 5 bases of the junction unmatched. There are 16 residues in the CDR3. The CDR3 loop is CASSPTSGGTTGELFF. Here the CDR3 DNA reads TGTGCCAGCAGTCCAACTAGCGGGGGGACCACCGGGGAGCTGTTTTTT.

This chain links TRBV4-2 with TRBJ1-5; TRBD1 is a possible D gene (6 bases). The CDR3 runs 16 residues. The germline CDR1 and CDR2 sequences are LGHNA and YNFKEQ. The ends were cut back, 4 bases at V and 1 base at J, with 14 bases in the middle. CDR3 nucleotides: TGTGCCAGCAGCCCCACACAGGGCATAAGCAATCAGCCCCAGCATTTT. Protein product: CASSPTQGISNQPQHF.

This sequence joins TRBV4-3 and TRBJ2-3; D perhaps matches TRBD1 (5 bases). This CDR3 region has 15 residues. The germline V and J ends were trimmed by 1 base and 0 bases, with 8 bases remaining between them. From germline, CDR1 is LGHNA and CDR2 YSLEER. In DNA, the CDR3 is TGCGCCAGCAGCCAAGGGACATTTAGCACAGATACGCAGTATTTT. Protein product: CASSQGTFSTDTQYF.

This sequence joins TRBV7-2 and TRBJ1-1; a weak D match, TRBD1 (5 bases). Germline V gene data show CDR1 as SGHTA and CDR2 as FQGNSA. The V end lost 5 bases, the J end lost 0 bases, and 16 bases lay between the germline ends. The CDR3 has 16 residues. The CDR3 here is CASSLGHSPMNTEAFF. CDR3 bases: TGTGCCAGCAGCCTAGGACATTCACCTATGAACACTGAAGCTTTCTTT.

The V call is TRBV6-5, the J call TRBJ1-5, with 7 bases matching TRBD1. Germline CDR1 reads MNHEY; CDR2 reads SVGAGI. CDR3 length: 15 residues. V shed 6 bases, J shed 4 bases, and the junction held 9 bases outside the gene matches. For the CDR3, the DNA is TGTGCCAGCAGCCGAGGACAGGCCTTTAATCAGCCCCAGCATTTT. It specifies CASSRGQAFNQPQHF.

This clone came up once. The chain recombines TRBV5-5 with TRBJ2-6; D uncertain. CDR1 and CDR2 from the germline V gene are SGHKS and YYEKEE (reference sequence). This CDR3 is built from 14 residues. Deletions cut 2 bases from V and 6 bases from J, with 9 bases between. The DNA for the CDR3 is TGTGCCAGCAGCTTCGAACTGGCGGCCAACGTCCTGACTTTC. Protein sequence: CASSFELAANVLTF.

This clone has just one count. The chain uses TRBV5-1 and TRBJ2-6, with a weak D call TRBD2 (6 bases). CDR1 is SGHRS, CDR2 YFSETQ, per germline. The CDR3 is 17 residues long. V lost 4 bases, J lost 0 bases, and 14 bases lay in between. The CDR3 region has the DNA TGCGCCAGCAGCCTCCGGGACTTTCACTCTGGGGCCAACGTCCTGACTTTC. It is translated as CASSLRDFHSGANVLTF.

The chain couples TRBV4-3 to TRBJ1-4; D may be TRBD1 (6 bases). Germline CDR1 LGHNA, CDR2 YSLEER. This CDR3 is built from 15 residues. V was cut by 4 bases and J by 7 bases, with 16 bases left in between. The CDR3 reads CASSRRARGTEKLFF. As DNA, the CDR3 is TGCGCCAGCAGCCGGCGGGCCAGGGGAACTGAAAAACTGTTTTTT.

In nucleotides, the CDR3 is TGTGCCAGCAGCTTAGGAACAGGATCCGACCCCGGGGAGCTGTTTTTT. It yields the protein CASSLGTGSDPGELFF. The V and J genes are TRBV7-8 and TRBJ2-2, with D perhaps matching TRBD1 (5 bases). Germline V gives CDR1 SGHVS, CDR2 FQNEAQ. Trimming shortened V by 1 base and J by 6 bases, and 15 bases separated the two germline ends. There are 16 residues in the CDR3.

The chain employs TRBV6-5 and TRBJ1-1, with D hard to call. The germline V and J ends were trimmed by 0 bases and 0 bases, with 8 bases remaining between them. CDR1 and CDR2 (germline): MNHEY, SVGAGI. The CDR3 runs to 15 residues. Here the CDR3 reads CASSYSWRLNTEAFF. The CDR3 nucleotides are TGTGCCAGCAGTTACTCGTGGAGATTGAACACTGAAGCTTTCTTT.